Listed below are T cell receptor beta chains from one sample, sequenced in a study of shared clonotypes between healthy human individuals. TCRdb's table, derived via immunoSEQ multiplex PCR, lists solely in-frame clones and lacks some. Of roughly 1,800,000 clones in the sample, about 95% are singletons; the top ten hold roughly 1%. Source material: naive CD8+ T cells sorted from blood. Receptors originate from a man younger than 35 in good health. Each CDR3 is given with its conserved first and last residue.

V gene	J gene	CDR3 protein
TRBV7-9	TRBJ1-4	CASGGQVNEKLFF
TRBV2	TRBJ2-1	CASSFTAVEQFF
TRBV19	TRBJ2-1	CASSKGAQQYNEQFF
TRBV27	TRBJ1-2	CASSTHLNYGYTF
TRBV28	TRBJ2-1	CATQGAGRGNEQFF
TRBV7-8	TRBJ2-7	CASSLIDRYYEQYF
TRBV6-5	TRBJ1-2	CASSYGGNYGYTF
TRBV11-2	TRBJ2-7	CASSWDRGLGYEQYF
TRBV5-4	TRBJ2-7	CASSPGQGIGEQYF
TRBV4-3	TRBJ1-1	CASSLTGVNTEAFF
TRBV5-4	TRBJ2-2	CASSMGLAGSNTGELFF
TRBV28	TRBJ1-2	CASSFLADLGNPGVYGYTF
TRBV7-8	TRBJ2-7	CASSLEYGTEQYF
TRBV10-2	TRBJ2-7	CASSSRQGPSSEQYF
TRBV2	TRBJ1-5	CASSADRGYQPQHF
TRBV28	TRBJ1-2	CASSNPGLGYGYTF
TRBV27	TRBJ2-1	CASSSGLAGGSYNEQFF
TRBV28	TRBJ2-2	CASSFDGRRTGELFF
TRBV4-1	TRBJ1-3	CASSPLLGNTIYF
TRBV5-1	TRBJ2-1	CASSLGPGQVAYNEQFF
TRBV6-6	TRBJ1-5	CASSYSLQGGNQPQHF
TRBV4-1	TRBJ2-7	CASNGTGGLGEQYF
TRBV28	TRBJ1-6	CASTPVGLSPLHF
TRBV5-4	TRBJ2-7	CASSLGPSGGEQYF
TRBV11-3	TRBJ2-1	CASSWGSGEQFF
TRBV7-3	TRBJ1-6	CASSQDENSPLHF
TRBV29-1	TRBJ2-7	CSVEDGGSYEQYF
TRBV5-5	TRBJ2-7	CASSLEGAVYEQYF
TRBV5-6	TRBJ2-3	CASSLGTTDTQYF
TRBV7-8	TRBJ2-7	CASSLAGSSYEQYF
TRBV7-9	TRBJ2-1	CASSSPSRLYNEQFF
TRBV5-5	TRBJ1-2	CASSLSLEGGSYGYTF
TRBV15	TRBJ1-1	CATSSGSGDTEAFF
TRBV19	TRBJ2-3	CASSMEGLGTDTQYF
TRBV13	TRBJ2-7	CASSHSGGAFYEQYF
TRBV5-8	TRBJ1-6	CASSLAWSSYNSPLHF
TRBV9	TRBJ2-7	CASSVGGSTYEQYF
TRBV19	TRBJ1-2	CASSIREIVGSYGYTF
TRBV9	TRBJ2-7	CASSGDSGSFEQYF
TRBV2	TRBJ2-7	CASIPQGYYEQYF
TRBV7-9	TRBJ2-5	CASSSSDGGAQETQYF
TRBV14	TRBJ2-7	CANDQEPDEQYF
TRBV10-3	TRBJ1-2	CAILTSGEYGYTF
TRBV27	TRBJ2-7	CASSFSVGAHSYEQYF
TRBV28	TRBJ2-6	CASSNTGGISGANVLTF
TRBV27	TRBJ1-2	CASSSGLGASGYTF
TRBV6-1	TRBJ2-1	CASSPRPHNEQFF
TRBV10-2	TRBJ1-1	CASSTHRGGEAFF
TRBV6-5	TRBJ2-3	CASSYGAVGTQDTQYF
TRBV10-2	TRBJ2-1	CANRDGNYNEQFF
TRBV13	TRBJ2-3	CASSYPASDTQYF
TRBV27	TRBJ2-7	CASSVRGPGGSYEQYF